The clone carrying this T cell receptor (beta chain) has only a few counts. Its antigen is not identified. The data belong to a study of cytomegalovirus exposure and HLA in healthy donors. General study results and limits: Some V segments (TRBV6-2 and TRBV6-3 among them) were excluded as indistinguishable. Judged likely to be a sequencing artifact was a cluster of highly shared sequence variants. A prior analysis recorded that most TCR beta V segments were productive about 87% or about 30% of the time. In vitro data verified a few CMV-associated chains as specific for CMV antigens.

Primers for the PCR totalled 60 Vbeta and 13 Jbeta. Only in-frame clones appear in the TCRdb table, and some are missing; sequencing was by immunoSEQ multiplex PCR. The sample records 95,000 to 150,000 clones, 15% being singletons. There are 15 residues in the CDR3. In germline, CDR1 is GTSNPN, CDR2 SVGIG (reference sequence). Trimming pared 4 bases from V and 2 bases from J, leaving 14 bases between. The sequence was collected from a woman aged 18-30 years in good health and CMV-seronegative. The chain recombines TRBV30 with TRBJ2-2; no firm D call. The sequenced sample was PBMCs. The CDR3 region is CAWTSVLRNTGELFF. DNA of the CDR3: TGTGCCTGGACCTCCGTGCTGCGAAACACCGGGGAGCTGTTTTTT.